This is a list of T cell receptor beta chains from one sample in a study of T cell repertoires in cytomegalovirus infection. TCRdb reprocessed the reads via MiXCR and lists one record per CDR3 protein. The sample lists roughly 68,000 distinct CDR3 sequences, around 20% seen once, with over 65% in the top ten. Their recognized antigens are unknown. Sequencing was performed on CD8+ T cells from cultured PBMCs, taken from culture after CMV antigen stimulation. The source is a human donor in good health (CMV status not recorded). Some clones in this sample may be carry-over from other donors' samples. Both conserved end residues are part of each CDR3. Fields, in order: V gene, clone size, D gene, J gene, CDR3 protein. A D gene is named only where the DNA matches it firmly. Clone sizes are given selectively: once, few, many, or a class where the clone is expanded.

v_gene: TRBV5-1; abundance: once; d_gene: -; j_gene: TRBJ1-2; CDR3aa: CASSLEQAYGYTF
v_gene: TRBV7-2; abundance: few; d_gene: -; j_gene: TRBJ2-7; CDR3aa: CASSLARNEQYF
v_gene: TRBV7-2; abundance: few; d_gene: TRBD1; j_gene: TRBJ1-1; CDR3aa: CASSLRGTGKAAEAFF
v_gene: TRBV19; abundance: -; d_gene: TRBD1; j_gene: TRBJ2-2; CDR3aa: CASRGRVTGELFF
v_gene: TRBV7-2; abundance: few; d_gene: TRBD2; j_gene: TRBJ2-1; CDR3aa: CASSAPSGSYSYNEQFF
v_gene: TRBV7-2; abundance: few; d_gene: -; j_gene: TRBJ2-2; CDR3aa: CASSATQGEEIPGELFF
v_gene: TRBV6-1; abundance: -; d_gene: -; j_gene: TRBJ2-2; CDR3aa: CASTYFPGELFF
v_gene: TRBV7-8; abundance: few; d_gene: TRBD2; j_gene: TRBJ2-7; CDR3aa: CASSSSGGSYEQYF
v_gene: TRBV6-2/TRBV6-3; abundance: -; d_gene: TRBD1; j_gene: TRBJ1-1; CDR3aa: CASGQGPEAFF
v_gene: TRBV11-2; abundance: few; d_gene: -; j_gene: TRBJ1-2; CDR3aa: CASSRPTGANYGYTF
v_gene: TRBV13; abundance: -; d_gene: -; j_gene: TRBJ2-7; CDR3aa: CASSPGQSTYEQYF
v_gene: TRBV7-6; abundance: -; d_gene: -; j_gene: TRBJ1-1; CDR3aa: CASSLGVQPNTEAFF
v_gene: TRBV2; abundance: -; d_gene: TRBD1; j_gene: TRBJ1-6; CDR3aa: CASSLSGGASYNSPLHF
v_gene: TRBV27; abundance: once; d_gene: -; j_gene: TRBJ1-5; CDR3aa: CASSLSDNQPQHF
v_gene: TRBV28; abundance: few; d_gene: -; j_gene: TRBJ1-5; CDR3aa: CASSYPGRGGNQPQHF
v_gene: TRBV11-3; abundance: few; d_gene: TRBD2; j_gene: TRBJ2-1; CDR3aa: CASSLGGGPNEQFF
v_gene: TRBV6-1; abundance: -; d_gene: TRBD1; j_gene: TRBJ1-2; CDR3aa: CASSEGQGAHGYTF
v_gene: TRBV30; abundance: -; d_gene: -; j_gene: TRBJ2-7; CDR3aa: CAWTLTRQGGTYEQYF
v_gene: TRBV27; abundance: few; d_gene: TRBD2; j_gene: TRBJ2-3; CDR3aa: CASSPGLAGKYF
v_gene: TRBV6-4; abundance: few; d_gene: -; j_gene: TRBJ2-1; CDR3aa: CASSPGPRSSYNEQFF
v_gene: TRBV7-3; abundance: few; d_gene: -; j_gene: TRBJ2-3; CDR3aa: CASSSPGGRTDTQYF
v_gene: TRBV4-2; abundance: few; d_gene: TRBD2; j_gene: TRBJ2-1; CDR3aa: CASSQGKRGANEQFF